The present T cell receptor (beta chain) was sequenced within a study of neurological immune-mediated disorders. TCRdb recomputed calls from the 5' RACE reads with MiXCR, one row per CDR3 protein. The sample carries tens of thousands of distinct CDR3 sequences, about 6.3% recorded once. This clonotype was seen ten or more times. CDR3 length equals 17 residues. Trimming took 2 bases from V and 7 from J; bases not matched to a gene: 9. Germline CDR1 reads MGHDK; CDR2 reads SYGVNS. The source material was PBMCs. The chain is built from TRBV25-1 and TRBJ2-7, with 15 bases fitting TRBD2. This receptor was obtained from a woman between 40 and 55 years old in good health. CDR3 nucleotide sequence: TGTGCCAGCAGTGAACCGGGACTAGCGGGAGGCATAGGTGAGCAGTACTTC. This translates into CASSEPGLAGGIGEQYF.